The following is a TCR beta chain sequence with its context. Its target is unknown. The data were taken from a study of tumor-infiltrating lymphocytes in localized non-small cell lung cancer. Study results and caveats: Tumors had more T cell infiltration than uninvolved lung, per TCRbeta sequencing and CD3 counts. Different pieces of the same tissue were used for each assay.

The table came from immunoSEQ multiplex PCR; TCRdb's copy has only in-frame clones and leaves some out. The sample has approximately 17,000 clones, roughly 78% seen once. The CDR3 is 15 amino acids. Germline V gives CDR1 SGHRS, CDR2 YFSETQ. Trimming removed 3 bases from V and 1 base from J; junction bases left unmatched: 4. The chain recombines TRBV5-1 with TRBJ1-1, with 9 bases that match TRBD1. This receptor was identified in a human donor with non-small cell lung cancer. The sequenced sample consisted of lung tumor tissue. For the CDR3, the DNA is TGCGCCAGCAGCTCCACAGGGGGCTCGAACACTGAAGCTTTCTTT. Translation: CASSSTGGSNTEAFF. The whole variable domain, filled in from reference TRBV5-1 and TRBJ1-1, reads KAGVTQTPRYLIKTRGQQVTLSCSPISGHRSVSWYQQTPGQGLQFLFEYFSETQRNKGNFPGRFSGRQFSNSRSEMNVSTLELGDSALYLCASSSTGGSNTEAFFGQGTRLTVV.